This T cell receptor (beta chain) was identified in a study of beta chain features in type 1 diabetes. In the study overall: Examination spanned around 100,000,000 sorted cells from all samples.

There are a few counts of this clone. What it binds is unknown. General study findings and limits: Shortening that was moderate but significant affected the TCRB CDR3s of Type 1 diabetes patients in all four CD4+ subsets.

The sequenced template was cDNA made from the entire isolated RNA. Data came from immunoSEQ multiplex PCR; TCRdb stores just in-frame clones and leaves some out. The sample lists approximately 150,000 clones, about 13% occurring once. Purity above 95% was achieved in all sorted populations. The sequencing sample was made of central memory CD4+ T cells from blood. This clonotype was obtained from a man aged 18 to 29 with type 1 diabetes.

CDR3 region: CASSQARGAEAFF. CDR3 DNA sequence: TGTGCCAGCAGCCAGGCCCGGGGAGCTGAAGCTTTCTTT. V and J are TRBV14 and TRBJ1-1; no definite D call. The V gene lost 3 bases and the J gene lost 6 bases, with 11 bases spanning the gap. The germline V gene encodes CDR1 SGHDN and CDR2 FVKESK. The CDR3 runs 13 residues. Complete variable domain (other parts from reference TRBV14 and TRBJ1-1): EAGVTQFPSHSVIEKGQTVTLRCDPISGHDNLYWYRRVMGKEIKFLLHFVKESKQDESGMPNNRFLAERTGGTYSTLKVQPAELEDSGVYFCASSQARGAEAFFGQGTRLTVV.